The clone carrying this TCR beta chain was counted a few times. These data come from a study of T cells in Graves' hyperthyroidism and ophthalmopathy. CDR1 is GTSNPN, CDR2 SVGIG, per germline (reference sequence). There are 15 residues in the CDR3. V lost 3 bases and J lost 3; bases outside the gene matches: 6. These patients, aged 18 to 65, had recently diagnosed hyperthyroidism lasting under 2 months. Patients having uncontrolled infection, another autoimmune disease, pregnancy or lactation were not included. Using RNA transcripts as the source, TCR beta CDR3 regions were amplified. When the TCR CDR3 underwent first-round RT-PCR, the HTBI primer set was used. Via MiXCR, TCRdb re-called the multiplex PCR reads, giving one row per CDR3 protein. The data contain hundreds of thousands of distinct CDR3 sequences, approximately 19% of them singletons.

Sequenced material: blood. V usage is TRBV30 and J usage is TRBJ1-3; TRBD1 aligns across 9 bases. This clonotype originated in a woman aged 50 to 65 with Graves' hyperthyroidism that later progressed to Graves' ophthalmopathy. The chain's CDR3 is CAWSHRGLGGNTIYF. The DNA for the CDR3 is TGTGCCTGGAGCCACAGGGGGCTGGGTGGAAACACCATATATTTT. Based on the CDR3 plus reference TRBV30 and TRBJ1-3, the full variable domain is SQTIHQWPATLVQPVGSPLSLECTVEGTSNPNLYWYRQAAGRGLQLLFYSVGIGQISSEVPQNLSASRPQDRQFILSSKKLLLSDSGFYLCAWSHRGLGGNTIYFGEGSWLTVV.